The present T cell receptor beta chain was sequenced within a study of persistence of HIV-infected CD4 T cells. At the level of the study: Median time on suppressive ART was seven to eight years.

The study's findings and limits: TCR oligoclonality correlated with proviral oligoclonality in the same sorted populations. Degenerate expanded CDR3beta sequences were enriched among CMV- and Gag-responding cells.

Losses at the gene ends were 1 base for V and 6 bases for J; bases not matched to a gene: 19. CDR3 length: 18 amino acids. Germline-derived CDR1 and CDR2 are GTSNPN and SVGIG (reference sequence). As regards this clone: Its target is not known.

The immunoSEQ assay was version 4, run in survey mode. Method: immunoSEQ multiplex PCR; TCRdb's copy keeps in-frame clones and lacks some. The sample contains 25,000 to 30,000 clones, about 80% of which appear only once. Cells were stimulated with CMV-infected fibroblast lysates at approximately 10 ug/mL. CD40L/CD69 double-negative CD45RO-high memory CD4+ T cells were collected. For at least 4 years, plasma HIV-1 RNA was undetectable (<50 copies/mL). The sample here was CD4+ T cells sorted from PBMCs after 18-hour stimulation, taken from a patient who received antiretroviral therapy. This chain joins TRBV30 and TRBJ2-7; 9 bases agree with TRBD2. The clonotype comes from an adult woman with HIV who was CMV-seropositive. The CDR3 DNA reads as TGTGCCTGGAGTGCCCTTCTGTCTAGCGGGGTACTGAAAGGCGAGCAGTACTTC. Amino acids: CAWSALLSSGVLKGEQYF.